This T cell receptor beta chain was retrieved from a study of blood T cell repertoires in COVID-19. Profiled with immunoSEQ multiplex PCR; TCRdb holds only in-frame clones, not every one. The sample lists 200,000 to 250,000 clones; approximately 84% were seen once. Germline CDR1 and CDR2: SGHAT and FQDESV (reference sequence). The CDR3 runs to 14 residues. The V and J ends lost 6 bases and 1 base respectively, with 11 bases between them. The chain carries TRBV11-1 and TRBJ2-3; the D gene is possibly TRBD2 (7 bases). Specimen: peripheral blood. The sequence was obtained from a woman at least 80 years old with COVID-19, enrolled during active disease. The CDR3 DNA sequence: TGTGCCAGCAGGGGGGGGCGCGGCACAGATACGCAGTATTTT. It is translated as CASRGGRGTDTQYF.